The 21 T cell receptor beta chains below all came from one sample that was sequenced in a study of blood T cells in healthy people across ages. For the second PCR, which ran for roughly 7 to 11 cycles, a sample-barcoded 5' primer and a J-beta primer mix were used. TCRdb independently ran MiXCR on the 5' RACE reads; one entry per CDR3 protein. The repertoire holds 750,000 to 850,000 distinct CDR3 sequences, with around 25% as singletons. These data also formed part of another study, on T cells of mothers and their children.

Sequencing was carried out using blood. The receptors originated from a boy aged 5 to 17 in good health.

The genes are TRBV10-3 and TRBJ2-5; D is possibly TRBD2 (6 bases). TRBJ2-1 matches the DNA end more closely, so the J call is doubtful. This CDR3 is built from 16 residues. The V gene's germline CDR1 is ENHRY and CDR2 SYGVKD. The chain's CDR3 is CAISEGRLAQAHEQFF. In nucleotides, the CDR3 is TGTGCCATCAGTGAGGGACGCCTAGCGCAGGCCCATGAGCAGTTCTTC.

V is TRBV2 and J is TRBJ2-5; D is perhaps TRBD1 (5 bases). The CDR3 runs to 14 residues. V shed 6 bases and J shed 2 bases, with 13 bases lying between them. CDR1 and CDR2 (germline): SNHLY, FYNNEI. The CDR3 is CASRDPTEQETQYF. The CDR3 DNA follows: TGTGCCAGCAGAGATCCGACAGAGCAAGAGACCCAGTACTTC.

The chain recombines TRBV12-3 or TRBV12-4 with TRBJ2-7, with 15 bases identical to TRBD2. This CDR3 contains 14 residues. The V and J ends lost 8 bases and 5 bases, in that order; junction bases with no gene match: 4. This chain's CDR3 is CASGLAGGPHEQYF. The CDR3, as DNA: TGTGCCAGCGGACTAGCGGGGGGGCCTCACGAGCAGTACTTC.

The V gene is TRBV3-1, the J gene TRBJ2-1, with 10 bases identical to TRBD2. In germline, CDR1 is LGHDT, CDR2 YNNKEL (reference sequence). The length of the CDR3 is 15 residues. The CDR3 bases are TGTGCTTCCGGGACTAGCGCGAGCTCCTACAATGAGCAGTTCTTC. It is translated as CASGTSASSYNEQFF.

This sequence joins TRBV18 and TRBJ2-3; 7 bases align to TRBD2. V trimming: 3 bases; J trimming: 3 bases; junction bases outside the gene matches: 9. This CDR3 comprises 16 residues. Per germline, CDR1 KGHSH and CDR2 LQKENI. CDR3 DNA: TGTGCCAGCTCACCGCCGCGGACGGGAGGAACAGATACGCAGTATTTT. Its translation: CASSPPRTGGTDTQYF. The complete variable domain, with remaining parts taken from reference TRBV18 and TRBJ2-3, reads NAGVMQNPRHLVRRRGQEARLRCSPMKGHSHVYWYRQLPEEGLKFMVYLQKENIIDESGMPKERFSAEFPKEGPSILRIQQVVRGDSAAYFCASSPPRTGGTDTQYFGPGTRLTVL.

This rearrangement joins TRBV5-6 to TRBJ1-1; 7 positions match TRBD1. Germline V gives CDR1 SGHDT, CDR2 YYEEEE. V dropped 4 bases and J dropped 3; count of bases not matched to a gene: 12. This CDR3 is built from 16 residues. The chain's CDR3 is CASSERPRGRDTEAFF. DNA for the CDR3: TGTGCCAGCAGCGAACGCCCAAGGGGGCGCGACACTGAAGCTTTCTTT.

This clonotype was recorded at least ten times. V gene TRBV27 combines with J gene TRBJ2-1; D is unclear. Germline loops: CDR1 MNHEY, CDR2 SMNVEV (reference sequence). The CDR3 is 11 residues long. The germline V and J ends were trimmed by 1 base and 5 bases, with 0 bases remaining between them. In nucleotides, the CDR3 is TGTGCCAGCAGTTTATACAATGAGCAGTTCTTC. Protein sequence: CASSLYNEQFF.

The chain uses TRBV2 and TRBJ2-7; D ambiguous. Germline values: CDR1 SNHLY, CDR2 FYNNEI. V was shortened by 8 bases and J by 6 bases, with 20 bases between the two germline ends. This CDR3 has 14 residues. This chain's CDR3 is CASGSDTISGEQYF. DNA for the CDR3: TGTGCCAGCGGGTCCGACACAATCTCGGGCGAGCAGTACTTC.

This clonotype was seen more than once but under ten times. V gene TRBV15 combines with J gene TRBJ1-2; 7 nucleotides line up with TRBD1. Germline trimming cut 1 base from V and 3 bases from J; bases unmatched to any gene: 8. Germline V CDR1 and CDR2: LNHNV, YYDKDF (reference sequence). CDR3 length equals 16 residues. This chain's CDR3 is CATSRARGSGDYGYTF. The CDR3 region has the DNA TGTGCCACCAGCAGAGCCAGGGGGTCCGGGGACTATGGCTACACCTTC.

This clonotype has only a few counts. The V and J genes are TRBV7-2 and TRBJ2-4; 7 bases match TRBD2. Germline CDR1 and CDR2: SGHTA and FQGNSA. The V and J ends lost 4 bases and 1 base, in that order; junction bases with no gene match: 7. The CDR3 is 16 amino acids. The CDR3 here is CASSSRMGGAKNIQYF. CDR3 in DNA: TGTGCCAGCAGCTCGAGGATGGGAGGGGCCAAAAACATTCAGTACTTC.

The chain carries TRBV4-1 and TRBJ2-1; the D gene is possibly TRBD2 (6 bases). CDR3 size: 14 residues. Germline CDR1 reads MGHRA; CDR2 reads YSYEKL. V lost 4 bases and J lost 7, with 14 bases in between. CDR3 DNA: TGCGCCAGCAGCCTCGGGATCGGGAGAAATGAGCAGTTCTTC. This codes for CASSLGIGRNEQFF.

This clonotype was recorded a few times. The genes are TRBV5-1 and TRBJ2-1; possibly TRBD2 for D (5 bases). The CDR3 contains 17 residues. V lost 3 bases and J 0 bases, leaving 16 bases between the germline ends. From germline, CDR1 is SGHRS and CDR2 YFSETQ. The CDR3 spells CASSYAVRRSSYNEQFF. DNA of the CDR3: TGCGCCAGCAGCTACGCCGTCCGGAGGTCCTCCTACAATGAGCAGTTCTTC.

The chain uses TRBV29-1 and TRBJ2-7; D remains unclear. Germline assignment: CDR1 SQVTM and CDR2 ANQGSEA. V lost 0 bases and J 3 bases, leaving 18 bases between the germline ends. The CDR3 runs to 16 residues. The chain's CDR3 is CSVEDVGTTAIYEQYF. The CDR3 DNA reads as TGCAGCGTTGAAGATGTGGGCACCACAGCGATCTACGAGCAGTACTTC.

The chain's CDR3 is CASSTTGTGAYNEQFF. The CDR3 nucleotides read TGTGCCAGCAGTACCACCGGGACAGGAGCTTACAATGAGCAGTTCTTC. The chain links TRBV6-5 to TRBJ2-1; 8 bases are shared with TRBD1. Germline V gene lookup returns CDR1 MNHEY and CDR2 SVGAGI. The junction had 10 bases not matched to a gene; V was cut back by 5 bases and J by 4 bases. The CDR3 runs to 16 residues.

V gene TRBV12-3 or TRBV12-4 combines with J gene TRBJ2-1; 11 nucleotides align to TRBD2. The length of the CDR3 is 15 residues. Trimming at V came to 5 bases and at J to 8 bases, leaving 8 bases not matched to a gene. The CDR3 loop reads CASSHETSGGDEQFF. The CDR3 DNA follows: TGTGCCAGCAGTCACGAAACTAGCGGGGGTGATGAGCAGTTCTTC.

This clonotype has only a few counts. The V call is TRBV5-1, the J call TRBJ2-5; 15 nucleotides agree with TRBD2. V was clipped by 4 bases and J by 4 bases; unmatched bases: 11. The CDR3 extends over 18 amino acids. In germline, CDR1 is SGHRS, CDR2 YFSETQ. In nucleotides, the CDR3 is TGCGCCAGCAGCCTGGAACGGACTAGCGGGAGGGCACGAGAGACCCAGTACTTC. It specifies CASSLERTSGRARETQYF. Together with reference TRBV5-1 and TRBJ2-5, the CDR3 gives the full variable domain: KAGVTQTPRYLIKTRGQQVTLSCSPISGHRSVSWYQQTPGQGLQFLFEYFSETQRNKGNFPGRFSGRQFSNSRSEMNVSTLELGDSALYLCASSLERTSGRARETQYFGPGTRLLVL.

The rearrangement joins TRBV3-1 to TRBJ2-5; D is unresolved. The CDR3 length is 13 residues. V gave up 0 bases and J gave up 5 bases, with 7 bases separating them. Per the germline V gene, CDR1 is LGHDT and CDR2 is YNNKEL (reference sequence). CDR3 in amino acids: CASSQEGRETQYF. The CDR3 DNA reads as TGTGCCAGCAGCCAAGAAGGGCGTGAGACCCAGTACTTC.

V and J are TRBV28 and TRBJ1-6; tentative D call: TRBD1 (6 bases). The CDR3 contains 16 residues. Per the germline V gene, CDR1 is MDHEN and CDR2 is SYDVKM. Trimming cost V 6 bases and J 5 bases, with 17 bases left between them. CDR3 nucleotide sequence: TGTGCCAGCAGCATCGTATGGACAGATAATAATTCACCCCTCCACTTT. This codes for CASSIVWTDNNSPLHF.

This clonotype was seen more than once but under ten times. This rearrangement joins TRBV6-2 or TRBV6-3 to TRBJ2-2; 10 bases map to TRBD1. CDR3 size: 16 residues. V trimming: 3 bases; J trimming: 4 bases; junction bases outside the gene matches: 5. The germline CDR1 and CDR2 sequences are MNHEY and SVGEGT. CDR3 sequence (DNA): TGTGCCAGCAGTTATACGACAGGGGGCGTCACCGGGGAGCTGTTTTTT. Translating it yields CASSYTTGGVTGELFF.

The chain uses TRBV7-9 and TRBJ2-3; the D is unclear. Between the trimmed V and J ends, which lost 5 bases and 4 bases, there was a span of 10 bases. Germline CDR1 SEHNR, CDR2 FQNEAQ (reference sequence). The CDR3 covers 13 residues. The CDR3 region is CASSQEPADTQYF. CDR3 DNA: TGTGCCAGCAGCCAGGAACCGGCAGATACGCAGTATTTT.

This clonotype has a single count. The rearrangement links TRBV6-5 to TRBJ2-3; tentatively, D is TRBD2 (6 bases). The CDR3 loop spans 16 amino acids. V lost 7 bases and J lost 1, with 18 bases in between. Germline CDR1 is MNHEY and CDR2 is SVGAGI. The CDR3 is CASIPAGGIRTDTQYF. The CDR3, as DNA: TGTGCCAGCATTCCGGCCGGGGGAATCCGCACAGATACGCAGTATTTT.